This T cell receptor (beta chain) was profiled in a study of blood T cell repertoires in COVID-19. As for the study in general: Acute and convalescent COVID-19 samples came from the United States, Italy and Spain. T cells, B-cell-depleted T cells, or PBMCs supplied cDNA or gDNA.

In the source study's methods: Estimation of nucleated cell counts was performed using reference gene primer amplification. The data were produced by immunoSEQ multiplex PCR, yet TCRdb's version contains in-frame clones alone and is incomplete. The V and J calls and the clone size are those of that table, but D and trimming were determined from the DNA. The repertoire holds about 89,000 clones, 80% seen once, with about a fifth in the top ten. Deletions cut 5 bases from V and 3 bases from J, with 9 bases between. The CDR3 is 13 residues long. Germline V gives CDR1 SGHRS, CDR2 YFSETQ. This receptor was taken from a woman at least 80 years old with acute or convalescent COVID-19. The chain employs TRBV5-1 and TRBJ1-5, with TRBD1 as a possible D gene (6 bases). The sample comprised peripheral blood. CDR3 loop: CASRRDINQPQHF. The CDR3 nucleotides read TGCGCCAGCAGACGGGACATCAATCAGCCCCAGCATTTT. The full variable domain, rest sourced from reference TRBV5-1 and TRBJ1-5, is KAGVTQTPRYLIKTRGQQVTLSCSPISGHRSVSWYQQTPGQGLQFLFEYFSETQRNKGNFPGRFSGRQFSNSRSEMNVSTLELGDSALYLCASRRDINQPQHFGDGTRLSIL.